The 8 T cell receptor beta chains listed next were all sequenced from one sample in a study of shared clonotypes between healthy human individuals. Sequenced by immunoSEQ multiplex PCR; TCRdb stores in-frame clones only, minus some. Of about 580,000 clones in the sample, about 98% were seen once. Terminally differentiated effector memory CD45RA+ cells were excluded by CCR7 positive selection of CD45RO-negative cells. Sequenced input: naive CD8+ T cells sorted from blood. The receptors originated from a man in his thirties or forties in good health.

The CDR3 DNA reads as TGCAGCGTTGCTAGCGGGAGAGTCTTACCATACGAGCAGTACTTC. It translates to CSVASGRVLPYEQYF. The genes are TRBV29-1 and TRBJ2-7; 10 bases fit TRBD2. Per the germline V gene, CDR1 is SQVTM and CDR2 is ANQGSEA. This CDR3 region has 15 residues. Trimming took 4 bases from V and 4 from J; bases not matched to a gene: 10.

The chain is built from TRBV9 and TRBJ2-2; possible D gene TRBD2, 6 bases. CDR3 length equals 15 residues. V shed 5 bases and J shed 0 bases, with 11 bases lying between them. CDR1 and CDR2 (germline): SGDLS, YYNGEE. DNA for the CDR3: TGTGCCAGCAGATGGCGGGACGCGAACACCGGGGAGCTGTTTTTT. Protein product: CASRWRDANTGELFF. The variable domain in full, completed from reference TRBV9 and TRBJ2-2, reads DSGVTQTPKHLITATGQRVTLRCSPRSGDLSVYWYQQSLDQGLQFLIQYYNGEERAKGNILERFSAQQFPDLHSELNLSSLELGDSALYFCASRWRDANTGELFFGEGSRLTVL.

The rearrangement joins TRBV6-1 to TRBJ1-1; TRBD1 is a possible D gene (6 bases). Trimming stripped 9 bases from V and 7 bases from J, with 15 bases between. The CDR3 is 12 residues long. In germline, CDR1 is MNHNS, CDR2 SASEGT. CDR3 sequence: CASVVGAIEAFF. The CDR3 DNA sequence: TGTGCCAGTGTGGTGGGGGCCATTGAAGCTTTCTTT.

The V gene is TRBV7-9, the J gene TRBJ2-7; 8 nucleotides match TRBD1. The junction had 9 bases not matched to a gene; V was cut back by 5 bases and J by 3 bases. CDR3 length: 15 amino acids. From germline, CDR1 is SEHNR and CDR2 FQNEAQ (reference sequence). This CDR3 is CASSTGTGVGYEQYF. CDR3 DNA: TGTGCCAGCAGCACCGGGACAGGCGTAGGCTACGAGCAGTACTTC. Complete variable domain (other parts from reference TRBV7-9 and TRBJ2-7): DTGVSQNPRHKITKRGQNVTFRCDPISEHNRLYWYRQTLGQGPEFLTYFQNEAQLEKSRLLSDRFSAERPKGSFSTLEIQRTEQGDSAMYLCASSTGTGVGYEQYFGPGTRLTVT.

This clone was observed once. The chain joins TRBV5-4 to TRBJ2-7, with TRBD2 matching over 13 bases. This CDR3 has 17 amino acids. V gave up 3 bases and J gave up 0 bases; unmatched junction bases: 6. Per germline, CDR1 SGHNT and CDR2 YYREEE (reference sequence). CDR3 in amino acids: CASSSGTSGTSSYEQYF. DNA of the CDR3: TGTGCCAGCAGCTCAGGGACTAGCGGGACGAGCTCCTACGAGCAGTACTTC.

The chain joins TRBV29-1 to TRBJ2-7; tentatively, D is TRBD1 (6 bases). The CDR3 length is 13 residues. Between the trimmed V and J ends, which lost 3 bases and 4 bases, there was a span of 13 bases. CDR1 SQVTM and CDR2 ANQGSEA come from the germline V gene. The CDR3 sequence: CSVDEQGGYEQYF. CDR3 sequence (DNA): TGCAGCGTTGACGAACAGGGTGGTTACGAGCAGTACTTC.

The chain joins TRBV7-9 to TRBJ2-7, with 7 bases matching TRBD1. CDR3 length: 14 amino acids. Germline CDR1 SEHNR, CDR2 FQNEAQ (reference sequence). V lost 8 bases to trimming and J lost 2 bases; unmatched junction nucleotides: 9. The CDR3 DNA is TGTGCCAGCTTGTCGGGACAGTATCCCTACGAGCAGTACTTC. Translation: CASLSGQYPYEQYF.

V usage is TRBV28 and J usage is TRBJ1-2; the D gene is possibly TRBD1 (5 bases). Germline lookup yields CDR1 MDHEN and CDR2 SYDVKM. There are 11 residues in the CDR3. Trimming shortened V by 3 bases and J by 6 bases, and 5 bases separated the two germline ends. For the CDR3, the DNA is TGTGCCAGCAGTTTCAGGGATGGCTACACCTTC. This sequence encodes CASSFRDGYTF.